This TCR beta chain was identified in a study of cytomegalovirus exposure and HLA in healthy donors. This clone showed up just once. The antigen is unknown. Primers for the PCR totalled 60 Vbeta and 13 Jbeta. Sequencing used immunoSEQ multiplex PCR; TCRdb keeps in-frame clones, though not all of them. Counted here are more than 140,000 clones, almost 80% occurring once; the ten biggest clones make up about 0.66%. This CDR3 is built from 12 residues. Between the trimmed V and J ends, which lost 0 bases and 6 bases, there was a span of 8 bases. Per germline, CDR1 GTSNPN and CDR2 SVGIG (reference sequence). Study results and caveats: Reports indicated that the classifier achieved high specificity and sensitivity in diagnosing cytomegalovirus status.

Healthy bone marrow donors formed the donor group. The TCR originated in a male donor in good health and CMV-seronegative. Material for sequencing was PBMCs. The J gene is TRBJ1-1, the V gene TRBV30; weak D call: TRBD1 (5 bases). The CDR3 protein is CAWSVFRAEAFF. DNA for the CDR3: TGTGCCTGGAGTGTTTTCAGGGCTGAAGCTTTCTTT.